The rows below give T cell receptor beta chains drawn from one sample of a study of spatial heterogeneity in lung cancer. TCRdb reanalysed the 5' RACE reads using MiXCR and keeps one entry per CDR3 protein. This sample has 35,000 to 45,000 distinct CDR3 sequences, with approximately 8% found just once. The starting material was PBMCs, obtained at follow-up. These receptors came from a male donor with early-stage non-small cell lung cancer. The CDR3 runs from the conserved cysteine through the conserved F or W. A D gene is named only where the DNA matches it firmly. Rows may omit the clone size; those that give it use once, few, many or a size class.

v_call	d_call	j_call	clone_size	cdr3_aa	cdr3_nt
TRBV6-6	NA	TRBJ1-2	many	CAGSEANYGYTF	TGTGCCGGCTCGGAAGCTAACTATGGCTACACCTTC
TRBV12-3/TRBV12-4	NA	TRBJ1-5	NA	CASSFFAGGTDTQHF	TGTGCCAGCAGTTTTTTTGCCGGAGGCACAGATACGCAGCATTTT
TRBV7-6	TRBD2	TRBJ2-1	many	CASSLASGGGRSYNEQFF	TGCGCCAGCAGCTTAGCTAGCGGGGGAGGTAGGTCCTACAATGAGCAGTTCTTC
TRBV30	NA	TRBJ2-1	medium-sized	CAWAQGSSYNEQFF	TGTGCCTGGGCCCAGGGGAGCTCCTACAATGAGCAGTTCTTC
TRBV29-1	NA	TRBJ1-1	many	CSVRTGRGEAFF	TGCAGCGTGCGAACGGGGCGCGGTGAAGCTTTCTTT
TRBV2	NA	TRBJ2-6	many	CAGSISSGANVLTF	TGTGCCGGTAGTATTTCCTCTGGGGCCAACGTCCTGACTTTC
TRBV12-5	NA	TRBJ1-1	many	CASSPGSGLNTEAFF	TGTGCTAGTAGTCCTGGGAGCGGGCTGAACACTGAAGCTTTCTTT
TRBV20-1	NA	TRBJ1-5	many	CSAGSGGNQPQHF	TGCAGTGCTGGGAGCGGGGGCAATCAGCCCCAGCATTTT
TRBV7-2	NA	TRBJ1-6	NA	CASSMQAGRNSPLHF	TGTGCCAGCAGCATGCAGGCAGGGAGGAATTCACCCCTCCACTTT
TRBV29-1	TRBD1	TRBJ1-1	many	CSVEKGAEVTEAFF	TGCAGCGTTGAAAAGGGGGCAGAAGTCACTGAAGCTTTCTTT
TRBV25-1	NA	TRBJ2-2	many	CASSEALVSTGELFF	TGTGCCAGCAGCGAGGCGCTAGTTAGTACCGGGGAGCTGTTTTTT
TRBV3-1	TRBD2	TRBJ2-7	NA	CASSQGLVVYEQYF	TGTGCCAGCAGCCAGGGACTAGTAGTCTACGAGCAGTACTTC
TRBV7-9	TRBD1	TRBJ2-3	few	CASSLTGGRDTQYF	TGTGCCAGCAGCTTGACAGGGGGCAGAGATACGCAGTATTTT
TRBV10-3	TRBD1	TRBJ2-3	few	CAISESTGGNLDTQYF	TGTGCCATCAGTGAGTCAACAGGGGGCAATTTAGATACGCAGTATTTT
TRBV19	NA	TRBJ2-5	NA	CASSIGSEETQYF	TGTGCCAGTAGTATAGGTTCAGAAGAGACCCAGTACTTC
TRBV29-1	TRBD1	TRBJ1-2	many	CSVEDQNRGGYGYTF	TGCAGCGTTGAAGACCAAAACAGGGGAGGCTATGGCTACACCTTC
TRBV18	NA	TRBJ2-7	once	CASSPPSRPYEQYF	TGTGCCAGCTCACCACCGTCGAGGCCCTACGAGCAGTACTTC
TRBV3-1	NA	TRBJ1-1	many	CASSQVVGSRPF	TGTGCCAGCAGCCAAGTTGTGGGGTCTCGGCCGTTT
TRBV7-2	NA	TRBJ2-2	many	CASSLVGGGNAGELFF	TGTGCCAGCAGCTTAGTTGGCGGGGGCAACGCCGGGGAGCTGTTTTTT
TRBV5-5	TRBD1	TRBJ1-1	few	CASSLHPRQGDTEAFF	TGTGCCAGCAGCCTTCATCCTCGACAGGGTGACACTGAAGCTTTCTTT
TRBV11-2	NA	TRBJ2-7	many	CASSLDPSHEQYF	TGTGCCAGCAGCTTAGACCCATCTCACGAGCAGTACTTC
TRBV29-1	NA	TRBJ2-5	many	CSVEDRGQMEETQYF	TGCAGCGTTGAAGATCGAGGACAGATGGAAGAGACCCAGTACTTC
TRBV7-6	NA	TRBJ2-5	many	CASSLAGSTQETQYF	TGTGCCAGCAGCTTAGCCGGGAGCACCCAAGAGACCCAGTACTTC
TRBV3-1	TRBD1	TRBJ1-1	few	CASSLGQLNTEAFF	TGTGCCAGCAGCCTGGGACAGCTGAACACTGAAGCTTTCTTT
TRBV3-1	NA	TRBJ1-6	NA	CASSQVHRSYSPLHF	TGTGCCAGCAGCCAAGTTCACAGGAGTTATTCACCCCTCCACTTT
TRBV29-1	NA	TRBJ2-5	many	CSAPGGYQETQYF	TGCAGCGCCCCCGGGGGATACCAAGAGACCCAGTACTTC
TRBV25-1	TRBD1	TRBJ1-1	many	CASTPPEGQMNTEAFF	TGTGCCAGCACCCCCCCCGAGGGACAGATGAACACTGAAGCTTTCTTT
TRBV18	NA	TRBJ1-2	many	CASSETGPYGYTF	TGTGCCAGCTCAGAGACGGGGCCCTATGGCTACACCTTC
TRBV12-3/TRBV12-4	NA	TRBJ1-4	NA	CASSDGPGGMNEKLFF	TGTGCCAGCAGTGATGGGCCTGGGGGGATGAATGAAAAACTGTTTTTT
TRBV7-6	NA	TRBJ2-5	few	CAVREVETQYF	TGTGCCGTGCGGGAAGTTGAGACCCAGTACTTC
TRBV2	TRBD2	TRBJ2-2	NA	CASSEGGFQDTGELFF	TGTGCCAGCAGTGAGGGAGGGTTTCAAGACACCGGGGAGCTGTTTTTT